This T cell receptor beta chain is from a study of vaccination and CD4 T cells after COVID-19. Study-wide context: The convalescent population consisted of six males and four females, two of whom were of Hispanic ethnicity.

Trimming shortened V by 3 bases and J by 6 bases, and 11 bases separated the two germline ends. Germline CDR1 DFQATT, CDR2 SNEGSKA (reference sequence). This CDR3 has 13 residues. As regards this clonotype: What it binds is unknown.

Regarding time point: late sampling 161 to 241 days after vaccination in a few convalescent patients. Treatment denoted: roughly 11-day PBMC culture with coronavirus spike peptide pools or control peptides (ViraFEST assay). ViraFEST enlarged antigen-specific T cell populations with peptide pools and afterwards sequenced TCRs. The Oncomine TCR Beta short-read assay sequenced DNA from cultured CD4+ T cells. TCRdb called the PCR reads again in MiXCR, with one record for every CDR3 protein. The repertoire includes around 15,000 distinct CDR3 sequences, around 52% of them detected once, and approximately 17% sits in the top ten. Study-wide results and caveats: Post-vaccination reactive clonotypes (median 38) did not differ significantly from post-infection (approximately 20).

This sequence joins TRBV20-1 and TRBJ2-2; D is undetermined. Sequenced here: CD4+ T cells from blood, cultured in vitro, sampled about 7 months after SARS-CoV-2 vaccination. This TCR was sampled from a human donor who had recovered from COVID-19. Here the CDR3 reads CSARHPEAGELFF. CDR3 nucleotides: TGCAGTGCTAGGCACCCCGAGGCCGGGGAGCTGTTTTTT.